The 13 T cell receptor beta chains reported below all come from one sample, sequenced in a study of T cells after yellow fever vaccination. Via MiXCR, TCRdb re-called the 5' RACE reads, giving one row per CDR3 protein. This sample has about 170,000 distinct CDR3 sequences; 8% to 13% occur once, and the top ten carry 36%. This specimen was CD8+ T cells sorted from PBMCs, taken 15 days after the yellow fever booster vaccination. Every receptor here comes from a man aged 18 to 35 who received the YFV17D yellow fever vaccine.

This clonotype was counted once. This chain uses TRBV4-1 with TRBJ1-5; tentative D call: TRBD1 (6 bases). CDR3 length: 15 residues. Trimming took off 0 bases at V and 4 bases at J, with 10 bases between the two ends. The germline gives CDR1 MGHRA, CDR2 YSYEKL. CDR3 DNA: TGCGCCAGCAGCCAAGAACAGGGTGGTAATCAGCCCCAGCATTTT. Translated, it gives CASSQEQGGNQPQHF.

This clonotype was seen repeatedly, ten times or more. The J gene is TRBJ1-2, the V gene TRBV7-9, with D unclear. Trimming left V 1 base short and J 0 bases short, with 6 bases between. Germline CDR1 reads SEHNR; CDR2 reads FQNEAQ (reference sequence). This CDR3 has 14 residues. CDR3 loop: CASSLVGTNYGYTF. The CDR3 DNA reads TGTGCCAGCAGCTTAGTTGGCACTAACTATGGCTACACCTTC.

This clonotype was seen a handful of times. The rearrangement links TRBV6-1 to TRBJ2-5; TRBD2 matches 7 bases. The CDR3 contains 13 residues. Germline assignment: CDR1 MNHNS and CDR2 SASEGT. V gave up 6 bases and J gave up 5 bases; unmatched junction bases: 6. CDR3 in amino acids: CASRERGGETQYF. CDR3 nucleotide sequence: TGTGCCAGCAGAGAGCGGGGCGGGGAGACCCAGTACTTC.

This clonotype has just a few counts. This chain connects TRBV3-1 to TRBJ2-5; 10 positions agree with TRBD1. Germline lookup yields CDR1 LGHDT and CDR2 YNNKEL (reference sequence). V gave up 1 base and J gave up 0 bases; unmatched junction bases: 2. The CDR3 is 16 residues long. In DNA form, the CDR3 reads TGTGCCAGCAGCCAAGGGACAGGGGGATACCAAGAGACCCAGTACTTC. Its protein is CASSQGTGGYQETQYF.

The rearrangement links TRBV27 to TRBJ2-5; the D call may be TRBD1 or TRBD2 (6 bases each). The germline V gene has CDR1 MNHEY and CDR2 SMNVEV (reference sequence). With 5 bases removed from V and 13 bases from J, the gap between germline ends came to 23 bases. This CDR3 comprises 14 residues. Written as DNA, the CDR3 is TGTGCCAGCAGTCTCCTAGGGGGGAACTACCTTTTGTACTTC. Translating gives CASSLLGGNYLLYF.

The rearrangement links TRBV4-1 to TRBJ1-4; no reliable D call. The CDR3 contains 15 residues. Trimming cost V 1 base and J 8 bases, with 14 bases left between them. Germline loops: CDR1 MGHRA, CDR2 YSYEKL. The CDR3 DNA reads as TGCGCCAGCAGCCAAGTTCAACCCCAAGGCGAAAAACTGTTTTTT. It codes for CASSQVQPQGEKLFF.

The genes are TRBV7-6 and TRBJ1-1; D gene unclear. V was pared by 7 bases and J by 3 bases, with 12 bases between. This CDR3 contains 13 residues. Germline assignment: CDR1 SGHVS and CDR2 FNYEAQ. The CDR3 region has the DNA TGTGCCAGCATACGTTGGTCGGACACTGAAGCTTTCTTT. Its protein product is CASIRWSDTEAFF.

The chain couples TRBV5-5 to TRBJ2-7, with no clear D. The CDR3 length is 10 residues. Germline CDR1 and CDR2: SGHKS and YYEKEE (reference sequence). Trimming took off 3 bases at V and 7 bases at J, with 5 bases between the two ends. The CDR3 loop reads CASSSVEQYF. DNA of the CDR3: TGTGCCAGCAGCTCGGTAGAGCAGTACTTC.

This clonotype was counted a few times. The chain links TRBV29-1 to TRBJ2-1, with 9 bases fitting TRBD2. CDR1 and CDR2 from the germline V gene are SQVTM and ANQGSEA. After removal of 4 bases from V and 8 bases from J, the junction contained 6 bases not matched to a gene. The CDR3 has 13 residues. The CDR3 region is CSVVPAGGDEQFF. CDR3 bases: TGCAGCGTTGTGCCAGCGGGAGGCGATGAGCAGTTCTTC.

This clonotype was observed once. J is TRBJ2-3 and V is TRBV7-8; 11 bases align to TRBD2. The CDR3 contains 16 residues. V dropped 1 base and J dropped 4; count of bases not matched to a gene: 4. From germline, CDR1 is SGHVS and CDR2 FQNEAQ. The CDR3 DNA is TGTGCCAGCAGCTTAGTAGCGGGGGGGAGCGCAGATACGCAGTATTTT. Encoded protein: CASSLVAGGSADTQYF.

The chain carries TRBV12-3 or TRBV12-4 and TRBJ1-1, with D perhaps matching TRBD1 (5 bases). The CDR3 sequence is 14 residues long. Deletions cut 6 bases from V and 0 bases from J, with 11 bases between. The CDR3 loop is CASSVDRLNTEAFF. As DNA, the CDR3 is TGTGCCAGCAGCGTAGACAGATTGAACACTGAAGCTTTCTTT.

This clonotype came up a few times. The chain combines TRBV29-1 with TRBJ2-6; the D is unclear. V lost 0 bases to trimming and J lost 0 bases, with 9 bases between them. The CDR3 spans 16 residues. CDR1 and CDR2 from the germline V gene are SQVTM and ANQGSEA. CDR3 sequence: CSVEDSKSSGANVLTF. As DNA, the CDR3 is TGCAGCGTTGAAGATTCCAAGAGCTCTGGGGCCAACGTCCTGACTTTC.

This clonotype occurred a few times. The chain joins TRBV7-2 to TRBJ2-5, with a tentative D call TRBD1 (6 bases). V was trimmed by 4 bases and J by 4 bases, leaving 19 bases between them. Per germline, CDR1 SGHTA and CDR2 FQGNSA. CDR3 length: 16 amino acids. The CDR3 bases are TGTGCCAGCAGCTCGTACAGGGACGGTTTTGGAGAGACCCAGTACTTC. Translated, it gives CASSSYRDGFGETQYF. The whole variable domain, filled in from reference TRBV7-2 and TRBJ2-5, reads GAGVSQSPSNKVTEKGKDVELRCDPISGHTALYWYRQSLGQGLEFLIYFQGNSAPDKSGLPSDRFSAERTGGSVSTLTIQRTQQEDSAVYLCASSSYRDGFGETQYFGPGTRLLVL.